The entry that follows covers one TCR beta chain sequence. The sample is drawn from a study of early T cells in non-severe SARS-CoV-2 infection. The protocol attached unique molecular identifiers to individual cDNA molecules. TCRdb called the 5' RACE reads again in MiXCR, with one record for every CDR3 protein. The sample contains about 56,000 distinct CDR3 sequences, around 16% of which appear only once. This specimen was whole blood, taken at baseline. The receptor's source is an adult who was a healthcare worker with PCR-confirmed SARS-CoV-2 infection or an uninfected control (not recorded which).

CDR3 sequence: CASSLAESSYEQYF. DNA for the CDR3: TGTGCCAGCAGCTTAGCGGAGAGCTCCTACGAGCAGTACTTC. The rearrangement uses TRBV7-9 and TRBJ2-7; D is undetermined. CDR1 and CDR2 from the germline V gene are SEHNR and FQNEAQ (reference sequence). V shed 0 bases and J shed 0 bases, with 6 bases lying between them. The CDR3 totals 14 residues.